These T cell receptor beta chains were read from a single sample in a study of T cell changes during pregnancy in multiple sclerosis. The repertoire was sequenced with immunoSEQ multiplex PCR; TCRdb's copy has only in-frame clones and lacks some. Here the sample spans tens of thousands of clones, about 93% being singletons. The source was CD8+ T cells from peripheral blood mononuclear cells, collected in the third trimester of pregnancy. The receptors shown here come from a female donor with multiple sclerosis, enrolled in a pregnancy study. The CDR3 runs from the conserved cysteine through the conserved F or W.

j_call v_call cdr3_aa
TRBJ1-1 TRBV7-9 CASRPNSKLNTEAFF
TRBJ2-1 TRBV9 CASSPQYRVSSYNEQFF
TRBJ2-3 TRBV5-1 CASQRDTDTQYF
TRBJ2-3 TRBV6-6 CASSYSATGDSDTQYF
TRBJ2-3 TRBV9 CASSVDGQTSTDTQYF
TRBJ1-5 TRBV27 CASSSLGAGNQPQHF
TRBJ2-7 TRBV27 CASSSSPGLIYEQYF
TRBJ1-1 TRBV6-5 CASSFDREMNTEAFF
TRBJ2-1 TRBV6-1 CASSEGQGSYNEQFF
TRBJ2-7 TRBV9 CASSVGTSGGYEQYF
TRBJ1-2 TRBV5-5 CASSPRGGDYGYTF
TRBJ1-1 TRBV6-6 CASSPYAAVEAFF
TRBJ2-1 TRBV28 CASTLGTSGYNEQFF
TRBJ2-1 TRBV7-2 CASSSGTSGSEQFF
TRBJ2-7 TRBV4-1 CASSQATTGTLSYEQYF
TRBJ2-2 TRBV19 CASSIVAAGELFF
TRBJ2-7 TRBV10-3 CAIRETGEMAYEQYF
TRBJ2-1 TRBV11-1 CASSRGVSLWDNEQFF
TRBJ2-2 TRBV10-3 CAISVARTSGVANTGELFF
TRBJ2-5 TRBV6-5 CASRPGGGTLETQYF
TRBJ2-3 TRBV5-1 CASTDIPLNQGPDTQYF
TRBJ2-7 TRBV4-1 CASSQESGGAYEQYF
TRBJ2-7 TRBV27 CASTGGNYEQYF
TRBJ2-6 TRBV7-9 CASSLEQDNSGANVLTF
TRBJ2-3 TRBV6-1 CASSEATGGADTQYF
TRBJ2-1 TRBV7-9 CASSSRTSGRASPYNEQFF
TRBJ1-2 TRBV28 CASSSDSSNYGYTF
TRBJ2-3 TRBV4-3 CASSQPGEDTQYF
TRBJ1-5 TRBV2 CASSEEGVGAYPNQPQHF
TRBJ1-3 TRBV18 CASSPEDRGSLEAGNTIYF
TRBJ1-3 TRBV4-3 CASSQEQSSGNTIYF